This TCR beta chain was observed in a study of human T cells and chemical hapten exposure. Individual cDNA molecules in this library carried unique molecular identifiers. TCRdb re-called the RACE reads with MiXCR, one entry per CDR3 protein. Counted here are about 41,000 distinct CDR3 sequences, 4% occurring once; the ten biggest clones make up 26%. The CDR3 is 17 residues long. From germline, CDR1 is SGHRS and CDR2 YFSETQ. The V gene lost 4 bases and the J gene lost 0 bases, with 18 bases spanning the gap. Time point reported: patch test 1, 2 weeks after DPC sensitization. As to treatment: therapeutic diphenylcyclopropenone sensitization with weekly scalp DPC. Unfractionated whole blood was the source from which total RNA was extracted. Ten or more counts support this clonotype.

This receptor was identified in a man in his forties or fifties with alopecia areata. Some clones in this sample may be carry-over from other donors' samples. This rearrangement joins TRBV5-1 to TRBJ2-3, with a possible D match to TRBD1 (7 bases). The source material was whole blood, sampled in connection with sensitization to the hapten diphenylcyclopropenone (DPC). CDR3 protein: CASSPLGGGVSTDTQYF. DNA for the CDR3: TGCGCCAGCAGCCCGCTAGGAGGGGGCGTTAGCACAGATACGCAGTATTTT. The full variable domain, completed using reference TRBV5-1 and TRBJ2-3, is KAGVTQTPRYLIKTRGQQVTLSCSPISGHRSVSWYQQTPGQGLQFLFEYFSETQRNKGNFPGRFSGRQFSNSRSEMNVSTLELGDSALYLCASSPLGGGVSTDTQYFGPGTRLTVL.